This T cell receptor (beta chain) comes out of a study of blood T cells in healthy people across ages. Points from the study as a whole: With donor CMV status unknown, expanded clonotype changes were possibly confounded. PBMCs that were unsorted prevented a conclusive naive versus antigen-experienced comparison.

It was with a sample-barcoded 5' primer and a J-beta primer mix that a second PCR of roughly 6 to 11 cycles was run. Every individual sample yielded 3 million or more paired-end reads (each containing CDR3). Using its own MiXCR run on the 5' RACE reads, TCRdb lists one record per CDR3 protein. Among 700,000 or so distinct CDR3 sequences listed, 22% were seen once. The CDR3 totals 12 residues. Trimming took 7 bases from V and 10 from J; bases not matched to a gene: 10. Germline V gene lookup returns CDR1 SQVTM and CDR2 ANQGSEA. This clonotype was detected a few times. The antigen remains unidentified. In each sample, at least 6 million PBMCs were isolated.

The sequence derives from a man aged 65 to 85 in good health. Material: blood. The chain carries TRBV29-1 and TRBJ2-3; 8 positions match TRBD2. The CDR3, as DNA: TGCAGCGAAACCACAGGGCGGGGGGCGCAGTATTTT. Its protein is CSETTGRGAQYF.